The entry below describes one TCR beta chain. Its antigen is currently not known. No base qualities exist here, and no much larger clone lies one base off it. This entry is derived from a study of vaccination effects on CD4 cells after COVID-19 (dated 2022 in TCRdb). Regarding the complete study: In the ViraFEST assay, PBMC were stimulated with viral peptide pools, and TCR sequencing was then used to find antigen-specific CD4+ T cell clonotypes based on their expansion. Across the study, the median time from the second dose to post-vaccine sampling was 72 days (range 14 to 241). About 2.2 million PBMC per well were cultured in IMDM with about 5% human AB serum, 7.5 to 10 IU/ml IL-2 and gentamicin, plus 10 ug/ml peptides. SARS-CoV-2 spike-specific CD4+ TCR repertoires from before and after mRNA vaccination were compared in COVID-19 convalescent patients and in infection-naive vaccine recipients. Cultures from other donors in the study were sequenced with the Oncomine TCR Beta short-read assay on an Illumina iSeq 100. The full study included around nine COVID-19 convalescent patients and several SARS-CoV-2-naive healthy vaccine recipients.

After approximately 11 days of culture, CD4+ T cells were isolated with the EasySep CD4+ T cell isolation kit. Each participant got two doses of an mRNA SARS-CoV-2 vaccine, either BNT162b2 or mRNA-1273. Healthy vaccine recipients had no prior SARS-CoV-2 infection, confirmed by negative nucleocapsid antibodies before and after vaccination. On days 3 and 7, half of the culture medium was replaced with fresh IL-2-containing medium. Unless noted otherwise, every peptide stimulation condition was grown in triplicate wells. PBMC were separated from whole blood using Ficoll-Paque Plus gradient centrifugation and were then either cryopreserved at -140C or used fresh. The QIAamp micro DNA kit was used to extract genomic DNA from the cultured CD4+ T cells. The receptor library was made with the immunoSEQ multiplex PCR assay. DNA from the cultured and isolated CD4+ T cells underwent TCR beta CDR3 sequencing. As for the original processing: Non-productive TCR sequences were removed, reads were trimmed to the CDR3 region, and CDR3s of at least 7 amino acids were retained. The MANAFEST web app was used to identify antigen-specific clonotypes by comparing expansion in peptide wells with expansion in reference cultures. For clones to be considered positive, expansion at FDR<0.05 versus reference and all other wells, an odds ratio above 5, and a frequency above 0.1% in two replicate wells were required. Clonotypes significantly expanded in SARS-CoV-2 spike wells and in at least one common cold coronavirus spike condition were defined as cross-reactive. CDR3 similarity was assessed by Levenshtein distance using the stringdist R package, and unrooted trees were constructed with ape in R 3.6.1. Held by TCRdb, this immuneACCESS table contains in-frame sequences only and omits some clones. Under half of the omission traces to an unresolved V gene where checked; the cause of the rest is unknown. From that table come the V and J calls and clone size; the DNA was used to work out D and trimming. The sample contains tens of thousands of clones, around 69% of them found a single time. The ten largest make up roughly 2.3% of the sample.

The CDR3 covers 17 residues, taking in both the cysteine and the phenylalanine. The only DNA kept is the CDR3, 51 bases in frame from the first base. From a lookup of the germline V gene (reference sequence), CDR1 and CDR2 are LGHDT and YNNKEL. At the junction V is shortened by 0 bases and J by 2 bases, with 15 bases in between. Broad study findings and their caveats: Marked clonal contraction was observed in both infection-induced and vaccine-induced clones at late post-vaccination timepoints, consistent with waning T cell responses. Only a small number of convalescent patients were included, and no early post-infection timepoints were available, which limited the study. Among healthy vaccine recipients, nearly all vaccine-induced clones were SARS-CoV-2 mono-reactive, and just 1 of 255 was cross-reactive with common cold coronaviruses.

This specimen consisted of CD4+ T cells from PBMCs cultured without peptide, obtained after COVID-19 vaccination. Here the chain combines TRBV3-1 (or the pseudogene TRBV3-2) and TRBJ2-3, with a tentative D gene TRBD2 over 5 matching bases. This receptor was taken from a human donor who received a COVID-19 vaccine. The CDR3: CASSQETRDPSTDTQYF. The DNA reads as follows: TGTGCCAGCAGCCAAGAAACTAGGGATCCTTCCACAGATACGCAGTATTTT.